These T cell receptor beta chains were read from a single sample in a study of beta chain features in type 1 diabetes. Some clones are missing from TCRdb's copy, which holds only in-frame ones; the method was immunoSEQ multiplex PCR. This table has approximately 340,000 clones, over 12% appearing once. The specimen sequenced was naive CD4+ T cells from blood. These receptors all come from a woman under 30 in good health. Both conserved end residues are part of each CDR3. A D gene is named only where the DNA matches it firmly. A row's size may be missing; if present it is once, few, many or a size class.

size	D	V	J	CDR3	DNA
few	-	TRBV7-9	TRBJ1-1	CASSFGEYTEAFF	TGTGCCAGCAGCTTTGGGGAGTACACTGAAGCTTTCTTT
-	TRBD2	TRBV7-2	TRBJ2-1	CASSLRLAMGYEQFF	TGTGCCAGCAGCCTCCGACTAGCTATGGGCTATGAGCAGTTCTTC
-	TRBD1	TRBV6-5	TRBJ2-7	CATSRDRGNYEQYF	TGTGCCACCAGCCGGGACAGGGGGAACTACGAGCAGTACTTC
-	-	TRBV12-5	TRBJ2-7	CASERVSYEQYF	TGTGCTAGCGAAAGAGTCTCCTACGAGCAGTACTTC
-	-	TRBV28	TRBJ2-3	CASSLLAGTQYF	TGTGCCAGCAGTTTACTCGCAGGCACGCAGTATTTT
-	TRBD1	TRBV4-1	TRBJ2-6	CASSQDLEGASGANVLTF	TGCGCCAGCAGCCAAGATCTCGAGGGGGCCTCTGGGGCCAACGTCCTGACTTTC
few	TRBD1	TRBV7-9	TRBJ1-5	CASSPQGNSNQPQHF	TGTGCCAGCAGCCCACAGGGGAATAGCAATCAGCCCCAGCATTTT
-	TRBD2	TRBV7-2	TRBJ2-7	CASSPPGGLKYF	TGTGCCAGCAGCCCCCCGGGGGGACTGAAGTACTTC
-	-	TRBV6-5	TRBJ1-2	CASSSPRGEDYGYTF	TGTGCCAGCAGTTCCCCCAGGGGAGAGGACTATGGCTACACCTTC
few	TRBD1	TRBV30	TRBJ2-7	CAWMQGAREQYF	TGTGCCTGGATGCAGGGGGCGCGAGAGCAGTACTTC
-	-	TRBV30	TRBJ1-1	CAWSPPFDSRTEAFF	TGTGCCTGGAGTCCTCCCTTCGACAGTCGGACTGAAGCTTTCTTT
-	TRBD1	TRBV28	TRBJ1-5	CASSSPGQGANQPQHF	TGTGCCAGCAGTTCGCCGGGACAGGGGGCAAATCAGCCCCAGCATTTT
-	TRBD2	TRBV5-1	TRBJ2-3	CASSYGTSGSSTDTQYF	TGCGCCAGCAGCTACGGGACTAGCGGGTCTAGCACAGATACGCAGTATTTT
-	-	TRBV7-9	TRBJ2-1	CASSLTGANEQFF	TGTGCCAGCAGCTTAACGGGAGCCAATGAGCAGTTCTTC